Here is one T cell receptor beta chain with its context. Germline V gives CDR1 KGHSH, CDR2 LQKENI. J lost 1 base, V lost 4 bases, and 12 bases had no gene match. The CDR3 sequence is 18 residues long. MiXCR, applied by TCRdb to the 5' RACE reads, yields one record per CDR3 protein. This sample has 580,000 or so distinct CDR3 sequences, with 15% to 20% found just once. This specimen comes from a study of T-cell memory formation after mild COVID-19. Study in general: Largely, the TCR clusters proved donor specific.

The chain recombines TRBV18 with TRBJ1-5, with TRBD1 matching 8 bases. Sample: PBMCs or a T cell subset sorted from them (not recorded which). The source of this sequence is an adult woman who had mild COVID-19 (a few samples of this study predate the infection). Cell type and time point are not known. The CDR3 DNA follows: TGTGCCAGCTCACGCTTGAGTCAGGGGGCAGGGAGCAATCAGCCCCAGCATTTT. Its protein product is CASSRLSQGAGSNQPQHF. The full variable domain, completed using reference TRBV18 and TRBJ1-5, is NAGVMQNPRHLVRRRGQEARLRCSPMKGHSHVYWYRQLPEEGLKFMVYLQKENIIDESGMPKERFSAEFPKEGPSILRIQQVVRGDSAAYFCASSRLSQGAGSNQPQHFGDGTRLSIL.